This TCR beta chain was identified in a study of T cell repertoires in aging, cancer and after chemotherapy. Study-level background: The whole study produced a dataset of around 8.4 million TCR reads. Overall study results and limits: Compared with age-matched healthy donors, untreated hematological or solid cancer patients showed higher blood TCR clonality. These repertoire data do not allow conclusions about immunological memory after chemotherapy.

TCR beta rearrangements were amplified from peripheral blood genomic DNA. Relative to its sample, this clonotype is medium-sized. Its antigen is unknown. TRB rearrangements spanning V, D and J were amplified using mixed TRB-A/B primers. TCRdb reprocessed the multiplex PCR reads with MiXCR, giving one entry per CDR3 protein. In the table there are just over 4,500 distinct CDR3 sequences, around 20% of which are singletons. From germline, CDR1 is LNHDA and CDR2 SQIVND (reference sequence). Trimming removed 10 bases from V and 7 bases from J, with 19 bases in between. This CDR3 region has 14 residues. The gene calls are TRBV19 and TRBJ2-2, with a tentative D call TRBD1 (5 bases). The clonotype originates from a human donor with a blood cancer. The sequenced material came from blood. The CDR3 sequence: CATTGLGENGELFF. CDR3 bases: TGTGCCACTACGGGCCTAGGGGAAAACGGGGAGCTGTTTTTT.